A selection of T cell receptor beta chains follows, all from one sample in a study of control samples from healthy donors and cancer patients. Sequenced by immunoSEQ multiplex PCR; TCRdb stores in-frame clones only, minus some. In the table there are about 59,000 clones, around 87% of which are singletons. Sample: PBMCs. These receptors all stem from a woman in her sixties with lung cancer. The CDR3 runs from the conserved cysteine through the conserved F or W. A D gene is named only where the DNA matches it firmly. The size of a clone is reported for some rows only, either as once, few or many, or as a class for expanded clones.

clone_size,j_call,v_call,d_call,cdr3_nt,cdr3_aa
-,TRBJ2-1,TRBV7-9,-,TGTGCCAGCAGCCCGCAACGGAATGAGCAGTTCTTC,CASSPQRNEQFF
-,TRBJ1-6,TRBV3-1/TRBV3-2,TRBD1,TGTGCCAGCACCCCAGGGACAGAGACCAATTCACCCCTCCACTTT,CASTPGTETNSPLHF
-,TRBJ2-5,TRBV5-4,-,TGTGCCAGCAGCTCCCAAACCGGACAGCGGGAGACCCAGTACTTC,CASSSQTGQRETQYF
-,TRBJ2-7,TRBV18,-,TGTGCCAGCTCGCCCAATTTAGACTCCTACGAGCAGTACTTC,CASSPNLDSYEQYF
-,TRBJ2-7,TRBV5-1,TRBD2,TGCGCCAGCAGCGGGGGGACTAGCGGGATTATCTACGAGCAGTACTTC,CASSGGTSGIIYEQYF
-,TRBJ1-1,TRBV7-6,TRBD1,TGTGCCAGCAGCTATTCTCCGGGACAGGGGGGCACTGAAGCTTTCTTT,CASSYSPGQGGTEAFF
-,TRBJ2-5,TRBV3-1/TRBV3-2,-,TGTGCCGGCAGCCAAGGGGACTTCCGGGGAGGGACCCAGTACTTC,CAGSQGDFRGGTQYF
-,TRBJ1-6,TRBV19,TRBD1,TGTGCCAGTAGTTGGACAGGGACCAATTCACCCCTCCACTTT,CASSWTGTNSPLHF
few,TRBJ1-2,TRBV19,-,TGTGCCAGTAGCCCGCAGAAGGGGGGCTTTTCTGGCTACACCTTC,CASSPQKGGFSGYTF
-,TRBJ2-7,TRBV4-2,-,TGTGCCAGCAGCCAAAATAAACCCCCCGCCACAACCTACGAGCAGTACTTC,CASSQNKPPATTYEQYF
-,TRBJ2-4,TRBV28,-,TGTGCCAGCACCTTGGAGGGAGACATTCAGTACTTC,CASTLEGDIQYF
-,TRBJ1-3,TRBV28,TRBD1,TGTGCCAGCAGTGCCCCAATGTACAGGGGCTCTGGAAACACCATATATTTT,CASSAPMYRGSGNTIYF
-,TRBJ2-7,TRBV30,-,TGTGCCTGGTCATCCAGGGTCTCCTACGAGCAGTACTTC,CAWSSRVSYEQYF
-,TRBJ2-1,TRBV4-1,TRBD2,TGCGCCAGCAGCCGTCAGACTAGCGCAGGGTACAATGAGCAGTTCTTC,CASSRQTSAGYNEQFF
-,TRBJ2-7,TRBV3-1/TRBV3-2,TRBD1,TGTGCCAGCAGTAACAGGGGGCCTTCCTACGAGCAGTACTTC,CASSNRGPSYEQYF
-,TRBJ1-4,TRBV9,-,TGTGCCAGCAGCGTGGGGGTTCAGAATGAAAAACTGTTTTTT,CASSVGVQNEKLFF
-,TRBJ1-1,TRBV7-3,-,TGTGCCAGCAGCTTAATGAAGGGGGCTGAAGCTTTCTTT,CASSLMKGAEAFF
-,TRBJ1-2,TRBV24-1,TRBD1,TGTGCCACCAGTGACCGGACAGGAGGTCGTGGCTACACCTTC,CATSDRTGGRGYTF
-,TRBJ2-1,TRBV5-8,TRBD2,TGTGCCAGCAGCACCGGACTAGCGGGATACAATGAGCAGTTCTTC,CASSTGLAGYNEQFF
-,TRBJ1-1,TRBV11-2,TRBD1,TGTGCCAGCAGCTTCGACAGGGGCACTGAAGCTTTCTTT,CASSFDRGTEAFF
-,TRBJ2-1,TRBV4-1,TRBD2,TGCGCCAGCAGCCAACGGACTAGCGGGAGGTCCAATGAGCAGTTCTTC,CASSQRTSGRSNEQFF
-,TRBJ2-3,TRBV7-9,-,TGTGCCAGCAACGGGGGACAGCTAAGCACAGATACGCAGTATTTT,CASNGGQLSTDTQYF
once,TRBJ1-1,TRBV3-1/TRBV3-2,TRBD1,TGTGCCAGCAGGGTCGCGGAAGGACAGGGAGGGAACACTGAAGCTTTCTTT,CASRVAEGQGGNTEAFF
-,TRBJ2-2,TRBV7-3,-,TGTGCCAGCAGCTTAATTGGGACTGCTAACACCGGGGAGCTGTTTTTT,CASSLIGTANTGELFF
once,TRBJ1-1,TRBV7-2,-,TGTGCCAGCAGCTTGGAGGACACTGAAGCTTTCTTT,CASSLEDTEAFF
-,TRBJ1-2,TRBV5-5,-,TGTGCCAGCAGCCCCTGGACAGAGGGTGGCTACACCTTC,CASSPWTEGGYTF
-,TRBJ1-2,TRBV3-1/TRBV3-2,-,TGTGCCAGCAGCCCCAGGGATTACTATGGCTACACCTTC,CASSPRDYYGYTF
few,TRBJ1-2,TRBV5-6,-,TGTGCCAGCAGCTGGACCAGAGGGGAAGGCTACACCTTC,CASSWTRGEGYTF
-,TRBJ2-3,TRBV6-5,-,TGTGCCAGCCAAGGTTGGGGGGTCCGGGATACGCAGTATTTT,CASQGWGVRDTQYF
-,TRBJ1-4,TRBV2,-,TGTGCCAGCGGCAGGGCCTTCGGTGAAAAACTGTTTTTT,CASGRAFGEKLFF
-,TRBJ2-3,TRBV29-1,-,TGCAGCGCCCACCGGGATACGCAGTATTTT,CSAHRDTQYF
-,TRBJ2-7,TRBV6-5,TRBD2,TGTGCCAGCAGTCGAACTAGCGGGGGGCCCTACGAGCAGTACTTC,CASSRTSGGPYEQYF
-,TRBJ1-2,TRBV28,-,TGTGCCAGCAGGAAACAGGGTTCTAACTATGGCTACACCTTC,CASRKQGSNYGYTF
-,TRBJ2-5,TRBV2,-,TGTGCCAGCAGTGAAGCGACAGGCTCTGGGGCCCAGTACTTC,CASSEATGSGAQYF
-,TRBJ2-1,TRBV10-3,-,TGTGCCATGAAACCTGGCCCCCTGGATGAGCAGTTCTTC,CAMKPGPLDEQFF
once,TRBJ2-7,TRBV5-1,-,TGCGCCAGCAGCCACGGGATATCATCGGGGGAGCAGTACTTC,CASSHGISSGEQYF
-,TRBJ2-1,TRBV7-8,-,TGTGCCAGCAGCTTAGTGGCAGACTGGGATGGAACCAATGAGCAGTTCTTC,CASSLVADWDGTNEQFF
-,TRBJ2-3,TRBV7-7,-,TGTGCCAGCAGCCTCAGACCGGGAGCTAGCACAGATACGCAGTATTTT,CASSLRPGASTDTQYF
-,TRBJ2-2,TRBV19,-,TGTGCCAGTAGTATTTTCGGCAGGGGCCGCGTCGGGGAGCTGTTTTTT,CASSIFGRGRVGELFF
-,TRBJ2-5,TRBV5-1,-,TGCGCCAGCAGCTCAGATATCCAAGAGACCCAGTACTTC,CASSSDIQETQYF
few,TRBJ2-1,TRBV11-3,-,TGTGCCAGCAGCTTAGCGGGAGCCAATGAGCAGTTCTTC,CASSLAGANEQFF
-,TRBJ1-2,TRBV20-1,-,TGCAGTGCTAGTCATTACTATGGCTACACCTTC,CSASHYYGYTF
-,TRBJ2-1,TRBV6-5,-,TGTGCCAGCAGTTACTCGCGGGACTACAATGAGCAGTTCTTC,CASSYSRDYNEQFF
-,TRBJ1-1,TRBV7-9,-,TGTGCCAGCAGCCCCACAACCCCGGGGAACACTGAAGCTTTCTTT,CASSPTTPGNTEAFF
once,TRBJ2-7,TRBV5-1,TRBD2,TGCGCCAGCAGCTTGGCCCTAGCTAGCGGGAGGCCCTATAGCGAGCAGTACTTC,CASSLALASGRPYSEQYF
few,TRBJ1-3,TRBV10-3,-,TGTGCCATCTGGGACCCTGGAAACACCATATATTTT,CAIWDPGNTIYF
-,TRBJ2-3,TRBV7-9,-,TGTGCCAGCAGCCCGATGGATACGCAGTATTTT,CASSPMDTQYF
-,TRBJ1-3,TRBV21-1,-,TGTGCCAGCAGGGTTTCAAAGGGGGGGGCAGTTACCAGCTCTGGAAACACCATATATTTT,CASRVSKGGAVTSSGNTIYF
once,TRBJ2-7,TRBV15,-,TGTGCCACCAGCAGCCCGACGGCGTACGAGCAGTACTTC,CATSSPTAYEQYF